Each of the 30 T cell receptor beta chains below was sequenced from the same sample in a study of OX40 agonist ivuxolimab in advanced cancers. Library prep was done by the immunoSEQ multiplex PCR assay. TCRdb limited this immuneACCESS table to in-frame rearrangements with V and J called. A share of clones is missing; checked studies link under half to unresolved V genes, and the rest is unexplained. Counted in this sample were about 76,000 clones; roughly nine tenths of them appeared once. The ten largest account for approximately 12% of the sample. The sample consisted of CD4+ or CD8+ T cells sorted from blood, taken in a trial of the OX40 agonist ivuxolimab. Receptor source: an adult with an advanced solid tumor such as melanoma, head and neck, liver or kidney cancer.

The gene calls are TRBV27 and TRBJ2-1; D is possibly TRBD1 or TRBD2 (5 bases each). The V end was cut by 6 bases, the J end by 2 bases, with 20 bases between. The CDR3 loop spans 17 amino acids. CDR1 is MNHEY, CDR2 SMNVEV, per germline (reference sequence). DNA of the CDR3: TGTGCCAGCAGCCGTAATGGGGGTCGTGGGCCCTACAATGAGCAGTTCTTC. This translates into CASSRNGGRGPYNEQFF.

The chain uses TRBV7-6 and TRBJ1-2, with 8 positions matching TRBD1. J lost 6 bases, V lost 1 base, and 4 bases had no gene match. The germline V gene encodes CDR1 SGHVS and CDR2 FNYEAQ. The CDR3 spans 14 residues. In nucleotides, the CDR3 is TGTGCCAGCAGCTTAGTTCAGGGGGCGGATGGCTACACCTTC. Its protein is CASSLVQGADGYTF. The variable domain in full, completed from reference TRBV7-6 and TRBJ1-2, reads GAGVSQSPRYKVTKRGQDVALRCDPISGHVSLYWYRQALGQGPEFLTYFNYEAQQDKSGLPNDRFSAERPEGSISTLTIQRTEQRDSAMYRCASSLVQGADGYTFGSGTRLTVV.

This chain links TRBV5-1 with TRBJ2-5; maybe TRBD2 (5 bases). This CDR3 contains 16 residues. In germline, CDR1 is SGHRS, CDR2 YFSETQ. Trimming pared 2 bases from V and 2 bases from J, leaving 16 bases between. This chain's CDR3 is CASSFLLARGQETQYF. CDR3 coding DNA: TGCGCCAGCAGCTTCCTTTTAGCGAGAGGACAAGAGACCCAGTACTTC. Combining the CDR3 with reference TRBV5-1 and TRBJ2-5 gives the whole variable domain KAGVTQTPRYLIKTRGQQVTLSCSPISGHRSVSWYQQTPGQGLQFLFEYFSETQRNKGNFPGRFSGRQFSNSRSEMNVSTLELGDSALYLCASSFLLARGQETQYFGPGTRLLVL.

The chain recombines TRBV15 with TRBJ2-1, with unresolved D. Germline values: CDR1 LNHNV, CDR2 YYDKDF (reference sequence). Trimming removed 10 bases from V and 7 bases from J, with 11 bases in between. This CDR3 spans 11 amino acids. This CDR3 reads CAIGIGNEQFF. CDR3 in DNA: TGTGCCATCGGAATCGGGAATGAGCAGTTCTTC.

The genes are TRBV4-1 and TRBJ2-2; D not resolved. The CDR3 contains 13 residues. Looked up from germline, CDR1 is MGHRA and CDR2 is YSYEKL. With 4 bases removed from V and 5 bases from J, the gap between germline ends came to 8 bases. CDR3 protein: CASSPGGTGELFF. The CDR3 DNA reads TGCGCCAGCAGCCCCGGTGGGACCGGGGAGCTGTTTTTT.

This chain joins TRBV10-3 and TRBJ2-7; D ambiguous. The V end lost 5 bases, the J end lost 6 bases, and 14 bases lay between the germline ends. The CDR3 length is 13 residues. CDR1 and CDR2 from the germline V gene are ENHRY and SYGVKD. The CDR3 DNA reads TGTGCCATCAGTCCTCCCGGCCCAGGCGAGCAGTACTTC. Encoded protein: CAISPPGPGEQYF.

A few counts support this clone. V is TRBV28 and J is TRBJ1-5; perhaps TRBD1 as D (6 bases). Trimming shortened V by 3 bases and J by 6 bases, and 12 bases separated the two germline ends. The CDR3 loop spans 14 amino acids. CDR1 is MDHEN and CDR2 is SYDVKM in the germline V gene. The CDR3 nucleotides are TGTGCCAGCAGTTTTCGGGGGCTACGTCAGCCCCAGCATTTT. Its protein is CASSFRGLRQPQHF.

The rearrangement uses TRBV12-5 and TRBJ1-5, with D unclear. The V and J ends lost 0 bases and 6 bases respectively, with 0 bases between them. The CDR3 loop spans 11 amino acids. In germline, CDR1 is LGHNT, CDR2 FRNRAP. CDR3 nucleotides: TGTGCTAGTGGTTTGGTTCAGCCCCAGCATTTT. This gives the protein CASGLVQPQHF.

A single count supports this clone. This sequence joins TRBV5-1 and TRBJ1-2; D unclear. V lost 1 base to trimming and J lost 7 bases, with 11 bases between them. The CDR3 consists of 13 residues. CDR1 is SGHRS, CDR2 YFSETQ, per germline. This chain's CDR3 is CASSLPAGSGYTF. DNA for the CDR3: TGCGCCAGCAGCTTGCCAGCGGGATCTGGCTACACCTTC.

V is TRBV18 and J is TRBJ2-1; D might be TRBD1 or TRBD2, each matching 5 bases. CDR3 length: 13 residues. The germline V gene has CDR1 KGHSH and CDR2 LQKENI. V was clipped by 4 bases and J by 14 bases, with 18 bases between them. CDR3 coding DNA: TGTGCCAGCTCACTCGGGGCCCTACCGAGCGAGTTCTTC. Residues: CASSLGALPSEFF.

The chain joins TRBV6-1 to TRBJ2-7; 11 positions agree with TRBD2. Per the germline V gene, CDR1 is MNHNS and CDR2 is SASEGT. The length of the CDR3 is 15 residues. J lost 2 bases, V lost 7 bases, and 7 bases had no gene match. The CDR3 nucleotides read TGTGCCAGCAACCTTCTAGCGGGAGGCCCCTACGAGCAGTACTTC. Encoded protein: CASNLLAGGPYEQYF.

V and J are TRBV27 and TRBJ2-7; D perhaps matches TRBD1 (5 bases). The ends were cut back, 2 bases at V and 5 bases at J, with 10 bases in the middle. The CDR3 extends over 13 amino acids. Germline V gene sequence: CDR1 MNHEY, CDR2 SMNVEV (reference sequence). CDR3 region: CASSLNRGHEQYF. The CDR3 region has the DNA TGTGCCAGCAGTTTAAATAGGGGCCACGAGCAGTACTTC.

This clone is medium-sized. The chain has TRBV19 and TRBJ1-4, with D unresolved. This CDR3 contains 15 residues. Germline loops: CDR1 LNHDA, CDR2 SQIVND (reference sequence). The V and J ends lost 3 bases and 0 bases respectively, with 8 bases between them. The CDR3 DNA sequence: TGTGCCAGTAGTATTGCCGGGACAACTAATGAAAAACTGTTTTTT. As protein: CASSIAGTTNEKLFF. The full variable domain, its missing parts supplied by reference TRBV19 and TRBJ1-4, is DGGITQSPKYLFRKEGQNVTLSCEQNLNHDAMYWYRQDPGQGLRLIYYSQIVNDFQKGDIAEGYSVSREKKESFPLTVTSAQKNPTAFYLCASSIAGTTNEKLFFGSGTQLSVL.

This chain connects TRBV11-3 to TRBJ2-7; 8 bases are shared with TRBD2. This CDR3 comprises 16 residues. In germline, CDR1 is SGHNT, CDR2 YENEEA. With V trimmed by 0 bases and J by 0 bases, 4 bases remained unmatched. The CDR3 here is CASSLDPGTSSYEQYF. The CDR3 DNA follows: TGTGCCAGCAGCTTAGACCCCGGGACTAGCTCCTACGAGCAGTACTTC.

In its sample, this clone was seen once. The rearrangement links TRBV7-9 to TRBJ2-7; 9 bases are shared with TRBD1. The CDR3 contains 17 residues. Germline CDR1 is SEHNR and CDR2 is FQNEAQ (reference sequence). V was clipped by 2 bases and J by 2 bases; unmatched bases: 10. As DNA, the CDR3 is TGTGCCAGCAGCTTACCCCAGGGACAGGGAAGCCCCTACGAGCAGTACTTC. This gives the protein CASSLPQGQGSPYEQYF.

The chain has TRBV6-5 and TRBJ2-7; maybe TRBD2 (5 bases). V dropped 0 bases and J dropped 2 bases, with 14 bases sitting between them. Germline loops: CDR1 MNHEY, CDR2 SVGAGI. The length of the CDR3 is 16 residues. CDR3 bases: TGTGCCAGCAGTTACTCGGTGTGGGAGCCTCCCTACGAGCAGTACTTC. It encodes CASSYSVWEPPYEQYF.

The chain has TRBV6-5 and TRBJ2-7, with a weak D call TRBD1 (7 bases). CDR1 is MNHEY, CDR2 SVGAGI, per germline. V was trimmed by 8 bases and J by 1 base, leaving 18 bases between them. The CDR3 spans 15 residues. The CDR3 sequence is CASGSAGTASYEQYF. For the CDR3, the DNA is TGTGCCAGCGGGTCTGCGGGGACAGCTTCCTACGAGCAGTACTTC.

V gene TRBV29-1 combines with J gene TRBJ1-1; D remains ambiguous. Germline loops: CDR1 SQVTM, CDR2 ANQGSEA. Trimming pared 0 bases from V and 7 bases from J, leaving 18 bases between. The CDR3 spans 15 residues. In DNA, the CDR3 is TGCAGCGTTGAAGAAGGCCACAGCAACCGACGTGAAGCTTTCTTT. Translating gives CSVEEGHSNRREAFF. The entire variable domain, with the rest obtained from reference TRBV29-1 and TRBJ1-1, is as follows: SAVISQKPSRDICQRGTSLTIQCQVDSQVTMMFWYRQQPGQSLTLIATANQGSEATYESGFVIDKFPISRPNLTFSTLTVSNMSPEDSSIYLCSVEEGHSNRREAFFGQGTRLTVV.

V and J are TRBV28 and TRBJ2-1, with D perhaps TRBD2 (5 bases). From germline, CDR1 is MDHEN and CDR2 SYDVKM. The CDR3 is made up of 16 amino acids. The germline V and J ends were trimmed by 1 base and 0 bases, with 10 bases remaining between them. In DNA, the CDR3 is TGTGCCAGCAGTTTATTGACGGGAAGCTCCTACAATGAGCAGTTCTTC. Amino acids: CASSLLTGSSYNEQFF.

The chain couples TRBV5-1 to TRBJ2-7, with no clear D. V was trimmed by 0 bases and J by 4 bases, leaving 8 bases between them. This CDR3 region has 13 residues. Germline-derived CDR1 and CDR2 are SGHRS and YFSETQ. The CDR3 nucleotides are TGCGCCAGCAGCTTGGGACTGAGGTACGAGCAGTACTTC. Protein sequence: CASSLGLRYEQYF.

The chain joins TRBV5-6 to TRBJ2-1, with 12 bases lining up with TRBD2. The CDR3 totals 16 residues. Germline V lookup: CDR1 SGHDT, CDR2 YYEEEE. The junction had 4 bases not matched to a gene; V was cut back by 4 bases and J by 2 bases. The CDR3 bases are TGTGCCAGCAGCCGCCCTAGCGGGAGGGCCTACAATGAGCAGTTCTTC. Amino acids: CASSRPSGRAYNEQFF.

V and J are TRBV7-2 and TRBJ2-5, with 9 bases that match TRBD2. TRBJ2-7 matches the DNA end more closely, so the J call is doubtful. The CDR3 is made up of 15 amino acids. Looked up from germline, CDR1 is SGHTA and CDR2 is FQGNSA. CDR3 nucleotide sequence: TGTGCCAGCAGCTTAATCGCGGGAGGGCCCTACGAGCAGTACTTC. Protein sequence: CASSLIAGGPYEQYF.

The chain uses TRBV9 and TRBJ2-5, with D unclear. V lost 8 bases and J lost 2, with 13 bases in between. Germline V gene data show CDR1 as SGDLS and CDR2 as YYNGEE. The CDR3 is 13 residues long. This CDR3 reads CASARAPQETQYF. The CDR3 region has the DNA TGTGCCAGTGCTCGGGCCCCACAAGAGACCCAGTACTTC.

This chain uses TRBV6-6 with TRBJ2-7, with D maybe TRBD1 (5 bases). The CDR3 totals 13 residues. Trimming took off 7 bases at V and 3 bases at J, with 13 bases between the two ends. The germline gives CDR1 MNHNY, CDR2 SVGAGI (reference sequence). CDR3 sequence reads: CASTGRTNYEQYF. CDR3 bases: TGTGCCAGCACAGGGCGGACGAACTACGAGCAGTACTTC.

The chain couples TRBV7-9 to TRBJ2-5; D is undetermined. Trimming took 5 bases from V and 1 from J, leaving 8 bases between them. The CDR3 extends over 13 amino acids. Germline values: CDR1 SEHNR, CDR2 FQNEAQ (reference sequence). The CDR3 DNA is TGTGCCAGCAGCGGGCAAGTCCAAGAGACCCAGTACTTC. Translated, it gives CASSGQVQETQYF.

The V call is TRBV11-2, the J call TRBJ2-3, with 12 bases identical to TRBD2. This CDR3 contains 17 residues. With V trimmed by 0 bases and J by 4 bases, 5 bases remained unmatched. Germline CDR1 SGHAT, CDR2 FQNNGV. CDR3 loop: CASSLELAGGHADTQYF. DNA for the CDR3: TGTGCCAGCAGCTTAGAGCTAGCGGGAGGGCACGCAGATACGCAGTATTTT.

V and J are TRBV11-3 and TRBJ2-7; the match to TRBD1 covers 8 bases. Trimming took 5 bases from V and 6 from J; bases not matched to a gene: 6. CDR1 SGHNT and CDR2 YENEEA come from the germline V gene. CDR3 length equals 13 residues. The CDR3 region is CASSHRDRPEQYF. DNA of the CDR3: TGTGCCAGCAGCCATCGGGACAGGCCCGAGCAGTACTTC.

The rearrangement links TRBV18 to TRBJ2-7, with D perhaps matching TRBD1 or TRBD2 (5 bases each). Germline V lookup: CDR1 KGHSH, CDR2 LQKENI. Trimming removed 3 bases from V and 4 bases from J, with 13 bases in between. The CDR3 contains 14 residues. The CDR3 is CASSPGHEGYEQYF. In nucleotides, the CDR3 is TGTGCCAGCTCACCCGGTCACGAGGGGTACGAGCAGTACTTC.

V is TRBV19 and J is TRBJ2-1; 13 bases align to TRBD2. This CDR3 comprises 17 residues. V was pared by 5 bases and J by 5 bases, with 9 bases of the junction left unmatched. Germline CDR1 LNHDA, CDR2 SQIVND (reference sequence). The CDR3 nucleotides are TGTGCCAGTAGTCTAACAAGGGGACTAGCGGGAAACAATGAGCAGTTCTTC. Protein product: CASSLTRGLAGNNEQFF.

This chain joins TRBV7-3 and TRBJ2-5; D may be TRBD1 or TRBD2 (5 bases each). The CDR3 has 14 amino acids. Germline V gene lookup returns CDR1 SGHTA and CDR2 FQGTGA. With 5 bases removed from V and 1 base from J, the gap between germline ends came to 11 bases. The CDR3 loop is CASSRDSGQETQYF. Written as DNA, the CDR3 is TGTGCCAGCAGCCGAGACAGCGGCCAAGAGACCCAGTACTTC.